This TCR beta chain appears in the sequencing data of a study of blood T cell repertoires in COVID-19. Overall study context: Collection of acute and convalescent COVID-19 samples took place in the United States, Italy and Spain. PBMCs, B-cell-depleted T cells, or T cells provided the cDNA or gDNA that made up the material.

The CDR3 consists of 15 residues. The ends lost 5 bases at V and 7 bases at J; junction bases unmatched: 12. Germline CDR1 and CDR2: SGHTA and FQGNSA. TCRdb's table, derived via immunoSEQ multiplex PCR, lists solely in-frame clones and lacks some. The sample includes 60,000 to 75,000 clones, roughly two thirds seen only once; the top ten take approximately 51%. This clone showed up just a few times. The source is a woman aged 60-75 years who had been exposed to COVID-19. The genes are TRBV7-2 and TRBJ1-2; 8 bases are a match to TRBD1. The sequenced material came from PBMCs or T cells enriched from blood (not recorded which). CDR3 nucleotide sequence: TGTGCCAGCAGCGCCTCACAGGGGGTTTTAGGTGGCTACACCTTC. As protein: CASSASQGVLGGYTF.